What follows describes a single T cell receptor beta chain. Germline V gene data show CDR1 as WNHNN and CDR2 as SYGVQD (reference sequence). The junction had 0 bases not matched to a gene; V was cut back by 2 bases and J by 2 bases. The CDR3 is 14 amino acids. This sample is drawn from a study of blood T cell repertoires in COVID-19. About the study: The origin of the acute and convalescent COVID-19 samples was the United States, Italy and Spain.

As handled by the study authors: Reference gene primer amplification gave nucleated cell count estimates. Using immunoSEQ multiplex PCR, the repertoire was profiled, and TCRdb retains in-frame clones only, with some absent. Clonal size and the V and J genes are those of that table, whereas D and trimming came from the DNA. The sample has over 200,000 clones; 70% to 90% are singletons. This TCR derives from a human donor in a cohort sampled during active COVID-19. Material for sequencing was peripheral blood. The chain carries TRBV10-1 and TRBJ2-1, with 7 bases fitting TRBD2. CDR3 residues: CASSERGAYNEQFF. CDR3 nucleotide sequence: TGCGCCAGCAGTGAGCGGGGGGCCTACAATGAGCAGTTCTTC.